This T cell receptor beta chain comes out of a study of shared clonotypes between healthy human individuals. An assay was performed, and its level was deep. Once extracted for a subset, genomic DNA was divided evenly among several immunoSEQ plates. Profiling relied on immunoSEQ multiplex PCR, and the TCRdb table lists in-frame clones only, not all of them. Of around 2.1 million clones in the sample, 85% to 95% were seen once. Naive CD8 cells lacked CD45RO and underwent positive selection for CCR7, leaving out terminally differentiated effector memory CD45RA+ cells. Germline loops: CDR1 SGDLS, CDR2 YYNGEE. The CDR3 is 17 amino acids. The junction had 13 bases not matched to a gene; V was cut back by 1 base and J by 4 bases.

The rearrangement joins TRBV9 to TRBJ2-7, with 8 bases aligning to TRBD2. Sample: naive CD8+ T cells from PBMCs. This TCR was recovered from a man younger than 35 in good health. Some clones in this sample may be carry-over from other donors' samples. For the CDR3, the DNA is TGTGCCAGCAGCGTAAGTTCCCACGGGAGGGACACTTACGAGCAGTACTTC. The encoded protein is CASSVSSHGRDTYEQYF.